This passage covers 14 T cell receptor beta chains from one sample sequenced in a study of blood T cell repertoires in COVID-19. Only in-frame clones appear in the TCRdb table, and some are missing; sequencing was by immunoSEQ multiplex PCR. The table shows about 270,000 clones, with about 88% occurring only once. The specimen sequenced was PBMCs or T cells enriched from blood (not recorded which). All receptors come from a woman aged 45-60 years who had recovered from COVID-19.

The count of this clone is one. The rearrangement links TRBV2 to TRBJ1-2; perhaps TRBD1 as D (6 bases). Trimming cost V 5 bases and J 2 bases, with 18 bases left between them. The length of the CDR3 is 16 residues. The germline gives CDR1 SNHLY, CDR2 FYNNEI. As DNA, the CDR3 is TGTGCCAGCAGTCAAACCCAAGGGGGTCCGAACTATGGCTACACCTTC. Protein: CASSQTQGGPNYGYTF.

V usage is TRBV5-6 and J usage is TRBJ1-5, with 7 bases fitting TRBD1. The V and J ends lost 3 bases and 2 bases, in that order; junction bases with no gene match: 8. Germline values: CDR1 SGHDT, CDR2 YYEEEE. The CDR3 has 16 amino acids. CDR3 protein: CASSSTGVKGNQPQHF. The CDR3 region has the DNA TGTGCCAGCAGCTCCACAGGGGTTAAGGGCAATCAGCCCCAGCATTTT.

The chain couples TRBV29-1 to TRBJ1-1; a possible D gene is TRBD1 (6 bases). CDR1 and CDR2 (germline): SQVTM, ANQGSEA. V dropped 6 bases and J dropped 1 base, with 12 bases sitting between them. The CDR3 spans 13 residues. DNA of the CDR3: TGCAGCGTAGACGGACAGACGAACACTGAAGCTTTCTTT. Its protein is CSVDGQTNTEAFF.

This sequence joins TRBV5-8 and TRBJ1-1; D is unclear. V shed 2 bases and J shed 1 base, with 12 bases lying between them. The CDR3 loop spans 15 amino acids. Looked up from germline, CDR1 is SGHTS and CDR2 is YDEGEE. The CDR3 DNA follows: TGTGCCAGCAGCTTCCCCTTCAGAACGAACACTGAAGCTTTCTTT. As protein: CASSFPFRTNTEAFF.

V and J are TRBV7-2 and TRBJ1-4, with D tentatively TRBD1 (6 bases). Germline CDR1 reads SGHTA; CDR2 reads FQGNSA. The CDR3 is 16 amino acids. Trimming shortened V by 4 bases and J by 0 bases, and 12 bases separated the two germline ends. The CDR3 protein is CASSYGTFATNEKLFF. CDR3 nucleotides: TGTGCCAGCAGCTACGGGACATTTGCAACTAATGAAAAACTGTTTTTT.

The chain employs TRBV2 and TRBJ2-2, with 8 bases matching TRBD2. Germline trimming cut 6 bases from V and 2 bases from J; bases unmatched to any gene: 5. CDR1 and CDR2 from the germline V gene are SNHLY and FYNNEI. The CDR3 is 15 amino acids. In nucleotides, the CDR3 is TGTGCCAGCAGAGGACTAGCCGCTAACACCGGGGAGCTGTTTTTT. This encodes CASRGLAANTGELFF.

The V and J genes are TRBV5-1 and TRBJ1-1, with D maybe TRBD1 (5 bases). This CDR3 contains 15 residues. CDR1 is SGHRS and CDR2 is YFSETQ in the germline V gene. V was trimmed by 0 bases and J by 5 bases, leaving 14 bases between them. CDR3 nucleotides: TGCGCCAGCAGCTTGGGCATGACCCCAGGGACTGAAGCTTTCTTT. It codes for CASSLGMTPGTEAFF.

The J gene is TRBJ2-2, the V gene TRBV7-3; D is unresolved. The V gene lost 1 base and the J gene lost 7 bases, with 13 bases spanning the gap. Germline V CDR1 and CDR2: SGHTA, FQGTGA. The length of the CDR3 is 15 residues. CDR3 bases: TGTGCCAGCAGCTTAATGGCCAGCGCTGTCGGGGAGCTGTTTTTT. It is translated as CASSLMASAVGELFF.

The rearrangement joins TRBV6-5 to TRBJ1-4, with 7 bases that match TRBD1. After removal of 6 bases from V and 0 bases from J, the junction contained 4 bases not matched to a gene. The germline V gene encodes CDR1 MNHEY and CDR2 SVGAGI. The CDR3 has 15 residues. Here the CDR3 reads CASRRDSATNEKLFF. DNA for the CDR3: TGTGCCAGCAGGCGGGACAGTGCAACTAATGAAAAACTGTTTTTT.

V and J are TRBV15 and TRBJ2-1, with 9 bases aligning to TRBD2. The CDR3 is 18 amino acids. J was trimmed by 4 bases and V by 0 bases; bases with no gene match: 10. Germline-derived CDR1 and CDR2 are LNHNV and YYDKDF (reference sequence). As DNA, the CDR3 is TGTGCCACCAGCAGAGAACCCGGGGCTAGCGGGACGTACAATGAGCAGTTCTTC. Residues: CATSREPGASGTYNEQFF.

The chain employs TRBV19 and TRBJ1-1; D unclear. Germline lookup yields CDR1 LNHDA and CDR2 SQIVND (reference sequence). The CDR3 loop spans 16 amino acids. Deletions cut 4 bases from V and 4 bases from J, with 19 bases between. The CDR3 sequence: CASSTLGVPRSTEAFF. The CDR3 DNA reads TGTGCCAGTAGTACTTTAGGCGTCCCTCGGAGCACTGAAGCTTTCTTT.

The genes are TRBV6-2 or TRBV6-3 and TRBJ1-2; D call uncertain. Germline assignment: CDR1 MNHEY and CDR2 SVGEGT. With 0 bases removed from V and 3 bases from J, the gap between germline ends came to 17 bases. The CDR3 is 17 residues long. Here the CDR3 DNA reads TGTGCCAGCAGTTACTCGGTTAGTCGAGGGAATGACTATGGCTACACCTTC. Translation: CASSYSVSRGNDYGYTF.

The chain is built from TRBV5-1 and TRBJ1-1; D remains unclear. The CDR3 contains 14 residues. Germline CDR1 reads SGHRS; CDR2 reads YFSETQ. Trimming took 0 bases from V and 5 from J, leaving 11 bases between them. CDR3 region: CASSLAPGGTEAFF. Written as DNA, the CDR3 is TGCGCCAGCAGCTTGGCTCCGGGAGGTACTGAAGCTTTCTTT.

The DNA of the CDR3 is TGCGCCAGCAAACAGACAGTGAGAAATGAGCAGTTCTTC. It encodes CASKQTVRNEQFF. The genes are TRBV23-1 and TRBJ2-1; TRBD1 is a possible D gene (5 bases). TRBV23-1 carries the ORF label, with uncertain function. V gave up 7 bases and J gave up 7 bases, with 14 bases separating them. There are 13 residues in the CDR3.